The clone carrying this T cell receptor beta chain showed up just a few times. The target antigen is unknown. V was pared by 7 bases and J by 5 bases, with 18 bases between. CDR3 length: 15 amino acids. Germline CDR1 reads LNHDA; CDR2 reads SQIVND (reference sequence). This sample stems from a study of T-cell memory formation after mild COVID-19. Study summary: TCR clusters showed largely donor specificity. General observations from the study: Pre-infection memory held some responding clones, suggesting pre-existing cross-reactive T cells responded. The authors did not confirm SARS-CoV-2 specificity of second-wave clones peaking day 37.

The TCR alpha and TCR beta cDNA libraries, bearing sample barcodes and UMIs, were generated by 5'RACE using constant-segment primers. In TCRdb, the 5' RACE reads were re-called with MiXCR into one record per CDR3 protein. The table includes about 290,000 distinct CDR3 sequences, more than 15% detected once. This TCR was sampled from a man between 18 and 35 years old who had mild COVID-19 (a few samples of this study predate the infection). Cell type and time point are not known. The chain employs TRBV19 and TRBJ1-5; D uncertain. Sequencing input: PBMCs or a T cell subset sorted from them (not recorded which). As DNA, the CDR3 is TGTGCCAGTAATCGACCCACGTTGGTGGATCAGCCCCAGCATTTT. Translating gives CASNRPTLVDQPQHF.